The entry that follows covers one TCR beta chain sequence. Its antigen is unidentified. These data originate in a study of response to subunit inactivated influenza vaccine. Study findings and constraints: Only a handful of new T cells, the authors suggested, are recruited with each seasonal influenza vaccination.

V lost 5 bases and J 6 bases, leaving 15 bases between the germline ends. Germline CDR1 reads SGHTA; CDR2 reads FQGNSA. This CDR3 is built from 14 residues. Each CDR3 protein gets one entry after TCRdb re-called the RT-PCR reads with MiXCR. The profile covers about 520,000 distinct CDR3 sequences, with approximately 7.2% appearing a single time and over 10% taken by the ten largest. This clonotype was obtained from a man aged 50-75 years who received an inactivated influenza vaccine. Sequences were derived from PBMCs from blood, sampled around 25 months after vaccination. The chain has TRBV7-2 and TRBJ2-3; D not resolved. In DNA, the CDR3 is TGTGCCAGCAGCCCCCAATTTCGGCCCGATACGCAGTATTTT. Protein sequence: CASSPQFRPDTQYF. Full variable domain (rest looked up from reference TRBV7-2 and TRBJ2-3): GAGVSQSPSNKVTEKGKDVELRCDPISGHTALYWYRQSLGQGLEFLIYFQGNSAPDKSGLPSDRFSAERTGGSVSTLTIQRTQQEDSAVYLCASSPQFRPDTQYFGPGTRLTVL.